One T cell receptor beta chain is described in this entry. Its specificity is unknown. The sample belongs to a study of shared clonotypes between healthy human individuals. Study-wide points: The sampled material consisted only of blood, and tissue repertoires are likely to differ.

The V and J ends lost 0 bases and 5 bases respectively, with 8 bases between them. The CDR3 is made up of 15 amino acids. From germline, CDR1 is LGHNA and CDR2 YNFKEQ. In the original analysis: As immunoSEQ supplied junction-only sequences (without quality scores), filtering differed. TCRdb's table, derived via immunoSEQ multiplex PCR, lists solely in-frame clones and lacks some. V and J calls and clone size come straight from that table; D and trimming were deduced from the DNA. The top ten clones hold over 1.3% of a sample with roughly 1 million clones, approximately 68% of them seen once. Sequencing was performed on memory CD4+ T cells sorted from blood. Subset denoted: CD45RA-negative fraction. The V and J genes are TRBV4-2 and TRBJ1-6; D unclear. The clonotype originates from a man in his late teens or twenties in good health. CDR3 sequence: CASSQDWENNSPLHF. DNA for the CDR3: TGTGCCAGCAGCCAAGATTGGGAAAATAATTCACCCCTCCACTTT.